The clone carrying this TCR beta chain showed up just a few times. Its antigen remains unidentified. Trimming removed 3 bases from V and 4 bases from J, with 14 bases in between. CDR3 length: 14 amino acids. Germline V gene data show CDR1 as SGHNT and CDR2 as YYREEE (reference sequence). The data are from a study of CD8 T cells in ankylosing spondylitis. Whole-study findings and limits: A motif in TCR beta, a set of eight highly homologous variants, appeared characteristic of ankylosing spondylitis blood.

TCRdb reprocessed the 5' RACE reads with MiXCR, giving one entry per CDR3 protein. In the table there are approximately 220,000 distinct CDR3 sequences, 15% to 20% of which are singletons. The genes are TRBV5-4 and TRBJ2-7; TRBD1 or TRBD2 may be the D gene (5 bases each). The receptor comes from a male donor with ankylosing spondylitis. Sequences were obtained from blood, either unsorted or a sorted T cell fraction (not recorded which). This chain's CDR3 is CASSSRIGGYEQYF. In DNA form, the CDR3 reads TGTGCCAGCAGCTCGCGGATTGGGGGTTACGAGCAGTACTTC. Filled out from reference TRBV5-4 and TRBJ2-7, the complete variable domain reads ETGVTQSPTHLIKTRGQQVTLRCSSQSGHNTVSWYQQALGQGPQFIFQYYREEENGRGNFPPRFSGLQFPNYSSELNVNALELDDSALYLCASSSRIGGYEQYFGPGTRLTVT.